The clone carrying this T cell receptor (beta chain) has a handful of counts. What it recognizes is unknown. The CDR3 runs 13 residues. Germline V gives CDR1 SQVTM, CDR2 ANQGSEA. V trimming: 7 bases; J trimming: 0 bases; junction bases outside the gene matches: 3. These data come from a study of CD8 T cells in ankylosing spondylitis. Whole-study results and caveats: Disease-linked clones had a CD8+ phenotype and relatively low frequency in peripheral blood. Before this, some motif variants had been reported in reactive arthritis synovial fluid and blood. One TCR beta motif, made up of several highly homologous variants, appeared characteristic of ankylosing spondylitis blood. Disease-linked clones were reportedly significantly enriched in matched ankylosing spondylitis synovial fluid.

In making TCR beta libraries, quantitative 5'-RACE with molecular barcodes was used. MiXCR was run by TCRdb on the 5' RACE reads, yielding one entry per CDR3 protein. The sample yields under 950,000 distinct CDR3 sequences, under 20% seen once. The clonotype comes from a male donor with ankylosing spondylitis. This chain connects TRBV29-1 to TRBJ2-1; 7 positions match TRBD1. Sequencing was performed on blood, either unsorted or a sorted T cell fraction (not recorded which). CDR3 amino acids: CSEQGSSYNEQFF. CDR3 nucleotides: TGCAGCGAACAGGGGAGCTCCTACAATGAGCAGTTCTTC.